This T cell receptor (beta chain) was sequenced for a study of Graves' ophthalmopathy and Graves' hyperthyroidism. Study-level findings and limits: Most thyroid clonotypes with frequency above 0.001 were detected in blood too.

In the case of this clonotype: Its target is not known.

TCR beta CDR3 amplification used RNA transcripts. First-round RT-PCR employed HTBI primers, with a second-round multiplex PCR after it. MiXCR, applied by TCRdb to the multiplex PCR reads, yields one record per CDR3 protein. The sample lists about 400,000 distinct CDR3 sequences, approximately 16% occurring once. Researchers turned away patients with other autoimmune diseases, uncontrolled infections, pregnancy or lactation. Clinical symptoms, serum thyroxine, TRAb, thyroid ultrasound and orbital computed tomography were relied on for diagnosis. In germline, CDR1 is SGHTA, CDR2 FQGNSA. The ends lost 5 bases at V and 5 bases at J; junction bases unmatched: 4. The CDR3 spans 14 residues.

This TCR came from a woman under 30 with Graves' ophthalmopathy. The specimen sequenced was peripheral blood. The chain has TRBV7-2 and TRBJ2-7, with TRBD2 matching over 12 bases. CDR3 loop: CASSRTSGIHEQYF. Here the CDR3 DNA reads TGTGCCAGCAGCCGGACTAGCGGGATCCACGAGCAGTACTTC.